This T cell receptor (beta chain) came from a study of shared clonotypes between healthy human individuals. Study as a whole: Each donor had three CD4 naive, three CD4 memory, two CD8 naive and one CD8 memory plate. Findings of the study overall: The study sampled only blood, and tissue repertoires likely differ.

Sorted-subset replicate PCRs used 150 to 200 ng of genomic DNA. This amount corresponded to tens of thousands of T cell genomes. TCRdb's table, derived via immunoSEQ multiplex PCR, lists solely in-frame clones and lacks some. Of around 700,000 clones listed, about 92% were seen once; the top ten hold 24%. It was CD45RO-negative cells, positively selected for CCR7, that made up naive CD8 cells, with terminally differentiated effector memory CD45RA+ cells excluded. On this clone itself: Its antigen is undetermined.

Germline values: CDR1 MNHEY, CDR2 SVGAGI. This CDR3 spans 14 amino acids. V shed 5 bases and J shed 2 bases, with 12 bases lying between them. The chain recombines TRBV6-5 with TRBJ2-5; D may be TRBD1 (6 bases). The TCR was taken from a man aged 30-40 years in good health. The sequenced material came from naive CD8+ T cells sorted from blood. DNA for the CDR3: TGTGCCAGCAGTAAGAGGACAGCGCAAGAGACCCAGTACTTC. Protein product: CASSKRTAQETQYF.